The 11 T cell receptor beta chains reported below all come from one sample, sequenced in a study of CD8 T cells in Susac syndrome. After extraction with the RNeasy kit, about 0.45 to 1 ug of the RNA was reverse transcribed using random hexamers. TCRdb analysed the immunoSEQ multiplex PCR reads with MiXCR anew, one entry per CDR3 protein. Seen here are 130,000 to 150,000 distinct CDR3 sequences, around 94% observed once, and the top ten hold around 0.08%. Specimen: CD4+ T cells from PBMCs. The receptors were sampled from a human donor in good health.

This sequence joins TRBV6-5 and TRBJ1-4, with 7 bases that match TRBD1. The CDR3 sequence is 15 residues long. With 5 bases clipped from V and 4 bases from J, the junction kept 7 bases outside the gene matches. From germline, CDR1 is MNHEY and CDR2 SVGAGI. This CDR3 reads CASSAGGQRNEKLFF. In DNA form, the CDR3 reads TGTGCCAGCAGTGCAGGGGGACAGCGTAATGAAAAACTGTTTTTT.

The chain links TRBV30 to TRBJ2-1; 9 bases map to TRBD1. Trimming cost V 3 bases and J 4 bases; bases outside gene matches: 7. The CDR3 is 15 residues long. The germline gives CDR1 GTSNPN, CDR2 SVGIG (reference sequence). The CDR3 spells CAWRTTGGFYNEQFF. The CDR3 DNA is TGTGCCTGGAGAACGACAGGGGGTTTTTACAATGAGCAGTTCTTC.

The CDR3 spells CSAREGQGMGYTF. The CDR3, as DNA: TGCAGTGCTAGAGAAGGGCAGGGGATGGGCTACACCTTC. This chain uses TRBV20-1 with TRBJ1-2; TRBD1 is a possible D gene (6 bases). The germline gives CDR1 DFQATT, CDR2 SNEGSKA (reference sequence). The CDR3 runs 13 residues. The V end was cut by 0 bases, the J end by 8 bases, with 13 bases between.

CDR3 in DNA: TGTGCCAGCGTCACAGGGGGCGGTAATTCACCCCTCCACTTT. It encodes CASVTGGGNSPLHF. The chain has TRBV28 and TRBJ1-6; 9 nucleotides align to TRBD1. Germline-derived CDR1 and CDR2 are MDHEN and SYDVKM. The CDR3 runs 14 residues. V dropped 8 bases and J dropped 6; count of bases not matched to a gene: 5. Full variable domain (remainder filled in from reference TRBV28 and TRBJ1-6): DVKVTQSSRYLVKRTGEKVFLECVQDMDHENMFWYRQDPGLGLRLIYFSYDVKMKEKGDIPEGYSVSREKKERFSLILESASTNQTSMYLCASVTGGGNSPLHFGNGTRLTVT.

The rearrangement uses TRBV6-1 and TRBJ1-2, with TRBD1 identical over 9 bases. From germline, CDR1 is MNHNS and CDR2 SASEGT. This CDR3 comprises 17 residues. With 5 bases clipped from V and 0 bases from J, the junction kept 10 bases outside the gene matches. Written as DNA, the CDR3 is TGTGCCAGCAGTCCACCTCCGGGACAGGGCACTAACTATGGCTACACCTTC. Translation gives CASSPPPGQGTNYGYTF.

V gene TRBV20-1 combines with J gene TRBJ2-3; D may be TRBD2 (5 bases). The germline V gene has CDR1 DFQATT and CDR2 SNEGSKA (reference sequence). The CDR3 totals 15 residues. Trimming pared 0 bases from V and 3 bases from J, leaving 13 bases between. As DNA, the CDR3 is TGCAGTGCTAGAGATTCGAGAGGGCTGACAGATACGCAGTATTTT. It encodes CSARDSRGLTDTQYF.

The V call is TRBV18, the J call TRBJ2-1; D may be TRBD1 (5 bases). The CDR3 has 17 residues. Trimming removed 0 bases from V and 8 bases from J, with 20 bases in between. Germline V gene lookup returns CDR1 KGHSH and CDR2 LQKENI. The CDR3 sequence is CASSPPFASPRGDEQFF. The CDR3 coding sequence is TGTGCCAGCTCACCACCGTTTGCTTCCCCAAGGGGCGATGAGCAGTTCTTC.

The chain uses TRBV6-1 and TRBJ1-2, with D perhaps TRBD1 (5 bases). Germline V gene data show CDR1 as MNHNS and CDR2 as SASEGT. The CDR3 extends over 17 amino acids. V was cut by 6 bases and J by 4 bases, with 24 bases left in between. The CDR3 region is CASSHLPKGAQGYGYTF. In nucleotides, the CDR3 is TGTGCCAGCAGCCATCTCCCCAAAGGGGCCCAGGGCTATGGCTACACCTTC.

The chain joins TRBV20-1 to TRBJ2-1, with a possible D match to TRBD2 (5 bases). The CDR3 length is 14 residues. With 1 base removed from V and 8 bases from J, the gap between germline ends came to 15 bases. Germline V gene data show CDR1 as DFQATT and CDR2 as SNEGSKA (reference sequence). The CDR3 DNA reads as TGCAGTGCTAGAGTAGGCGGGTTTGGGGATGAGCAGTTCTTC. Amino acid sequence: CSARVGGFGDEQFF.

The V gene is TRBV7-2, the J gene TRBJ2-2, with TRBD1 matching over 8 bases. CDR3 size: 16 residues. Trimming at V came to 5 bases and at J to 0 bases, leaving 5 bases not matched to a gene. CDR1 is SGHTA, CDR2 FQGNSA, per germline. CDR3 sequence reads: CASSRQDRANTGELFF. The DNA of the CDR3 is TGTGCCAGCAGCCGTCAGGACAGGGCGAACACCGGGGAGCTGTTTTTT.

The chain uses TRBV7-9 and TRBJ2-1; D not certain. V was cut by 1 base and J by 1 base, with 5 bases left in between. The CDR3 extends over 14 amino acids. The germline V gene has CDR1 SEHNR and CDR2 FQNEAQ (reference sequence). Here the CDR3 reads CASSLVLSYNEQFF. For the CDR3, the DNA is TGTGCCAGCAGCTTAGTGTTGTCCTACAATGAGCAGTTCTTC.